This TCR beta chain is drawn from a study of blood T cell repertoires in COVID-19. Looking at the study overall: The United States, Italy and Spain provided the acute and convalescent COVID-19 samples. Nucleic acid was either cDNA or gDNA, and it came from T cells, B-cell-depleted T cells, or PBMCs.

Original processing notes: From reference gene primer amplification, estimates of nucleated cell counts were derived. Measured with immunoSEQ multiplex PCR; TCRdb has only the in-frame clones, and not every one. The DNA gave D and trimming, while V, J and clone size come from that table. The sample lists roughly 320,000 clones, around nine tenths occurring once. The CDR3 sequence is 16 residues long. The germline V gene has CDR1 WNHNN and CDR2 SYGVQD (reference sequence). The V end lost 0 bases, the J end lost 8 bases, and 17 bases lay between the germline ends. Enrolled during active infection, Seattle patients were then followed longitudinally.

Sequencing was performed on peripheral blood. This chain joins TRBV10-1 and TRBJ2-1; possibly TRBD1 for D (5 bases). The sequence came from a woman aged 25-40 years with COVID-19, enrolled during active disease. The CDR3 loop reads CASSESAGNPSDEQFF. CDR3 DNA: TGCGCCAGCAGTGAGTCGGCAGGGAACCCCTCGGATGAGCAGTTCTTC.